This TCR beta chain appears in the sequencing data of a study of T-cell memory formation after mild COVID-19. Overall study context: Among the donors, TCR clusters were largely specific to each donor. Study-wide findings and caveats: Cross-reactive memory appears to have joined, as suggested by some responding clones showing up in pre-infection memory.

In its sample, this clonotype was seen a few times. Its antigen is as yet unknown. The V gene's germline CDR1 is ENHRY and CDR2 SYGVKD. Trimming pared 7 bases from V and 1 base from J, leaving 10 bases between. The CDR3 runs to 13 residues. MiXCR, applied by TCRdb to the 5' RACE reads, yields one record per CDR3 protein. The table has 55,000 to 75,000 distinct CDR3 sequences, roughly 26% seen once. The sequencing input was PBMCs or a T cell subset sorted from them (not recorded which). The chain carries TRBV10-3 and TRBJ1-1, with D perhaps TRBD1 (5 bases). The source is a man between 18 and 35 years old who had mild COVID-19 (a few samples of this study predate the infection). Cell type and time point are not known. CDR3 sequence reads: CAITGTGNTEAFF. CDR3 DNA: TGTGCCATCACCGGGACGGGGAACACTGAAGCTTTCTTT.